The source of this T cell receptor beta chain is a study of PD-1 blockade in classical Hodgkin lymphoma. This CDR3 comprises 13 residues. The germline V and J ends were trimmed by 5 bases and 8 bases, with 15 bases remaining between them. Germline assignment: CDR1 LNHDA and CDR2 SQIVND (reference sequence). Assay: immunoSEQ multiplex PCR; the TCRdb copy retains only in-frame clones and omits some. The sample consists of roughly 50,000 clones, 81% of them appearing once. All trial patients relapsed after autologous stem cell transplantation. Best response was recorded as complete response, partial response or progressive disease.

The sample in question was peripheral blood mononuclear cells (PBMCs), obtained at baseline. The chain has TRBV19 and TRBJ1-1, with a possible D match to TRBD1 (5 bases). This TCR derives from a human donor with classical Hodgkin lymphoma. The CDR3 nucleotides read TGTGCCAGTAGTCCCTGGGGGACCAGGGAAGCTTTCTTT. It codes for CASSPWGTREAFF.